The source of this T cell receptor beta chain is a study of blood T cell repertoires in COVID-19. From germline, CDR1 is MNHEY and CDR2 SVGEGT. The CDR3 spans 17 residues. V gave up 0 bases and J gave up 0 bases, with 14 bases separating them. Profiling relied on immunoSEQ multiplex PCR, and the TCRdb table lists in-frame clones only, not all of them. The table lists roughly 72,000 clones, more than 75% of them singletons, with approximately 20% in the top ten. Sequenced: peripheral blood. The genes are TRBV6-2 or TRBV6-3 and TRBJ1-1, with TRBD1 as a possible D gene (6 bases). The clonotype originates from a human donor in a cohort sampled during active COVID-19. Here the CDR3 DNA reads TGTGCCAGCAGTTACTCGGGACATTACTCGCTGAACACTGAAGCTTTCTTT. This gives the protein CASSYSGHYSLNTEAFF.